This T cell receptor (beta chain) was sequenced during a study of siplizumab effects on memory and regulatory T cells. Profiled with immunoSEQ multiplex PCR; TCRdb holds only in-frame clones, not every one. Here the sample spans 62,000 or so clones, over 65% being singletons. V lost 4 bases, J lost 4 bases, and 6 bases stayed unmatched. The length of the CDR3 is 14 residues. Per the germline V gene, CDR1 is SGHRS and CDR2 is YFSETQ. The sample taken for sequencing was memory CD4+ T cells sorted from blood. The receptor was derived from a human donor in good health. The V and J genes are TRBV5-1 and TRBJ2-7, with 9 nucleotides matching TRBD1. CDR3 region: CASSAGTGFYEQYF. In DNA form, the CDR3 reads TGCGCCAGCAGCGCCGGGACAGGGTTTTACGAGCAGTACTTC.